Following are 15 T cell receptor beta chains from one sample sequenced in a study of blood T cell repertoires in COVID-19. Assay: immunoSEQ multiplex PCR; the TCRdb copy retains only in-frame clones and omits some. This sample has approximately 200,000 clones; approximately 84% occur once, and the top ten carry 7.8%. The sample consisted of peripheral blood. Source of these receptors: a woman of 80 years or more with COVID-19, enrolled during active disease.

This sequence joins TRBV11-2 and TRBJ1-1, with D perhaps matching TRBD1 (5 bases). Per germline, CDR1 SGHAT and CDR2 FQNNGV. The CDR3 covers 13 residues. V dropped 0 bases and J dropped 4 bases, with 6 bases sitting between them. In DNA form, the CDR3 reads TGTGCCAGCAGCTTAGATCAGGGCACTGAAGCTTTCTTT. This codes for CASSLDQGTEAFF.

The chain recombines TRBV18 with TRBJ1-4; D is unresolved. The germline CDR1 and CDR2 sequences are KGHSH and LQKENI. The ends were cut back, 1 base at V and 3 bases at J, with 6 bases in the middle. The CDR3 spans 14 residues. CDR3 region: CASSPHPSNEKLFF. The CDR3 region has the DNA TGTGCCAGCTCACCACATCCCTCTAATGAAAAACTGTTTTTT.

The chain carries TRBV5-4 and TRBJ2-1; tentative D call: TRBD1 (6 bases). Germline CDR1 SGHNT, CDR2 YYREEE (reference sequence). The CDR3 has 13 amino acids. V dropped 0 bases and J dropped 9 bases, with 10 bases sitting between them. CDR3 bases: TGTGCCAGCAGCTTGGGGGAACAGGGTGAGCAGTTCTTC. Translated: CASSLGEQGEQFF.

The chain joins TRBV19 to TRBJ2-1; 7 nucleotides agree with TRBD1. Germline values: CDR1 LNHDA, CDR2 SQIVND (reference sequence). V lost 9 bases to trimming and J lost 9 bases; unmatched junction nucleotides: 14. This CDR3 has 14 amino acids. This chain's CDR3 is CASRQGILIGEQFF. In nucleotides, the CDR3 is TGTGCCAGCCGACAGGGAATCCTAATCGGTGAGCAGTTCTTC.

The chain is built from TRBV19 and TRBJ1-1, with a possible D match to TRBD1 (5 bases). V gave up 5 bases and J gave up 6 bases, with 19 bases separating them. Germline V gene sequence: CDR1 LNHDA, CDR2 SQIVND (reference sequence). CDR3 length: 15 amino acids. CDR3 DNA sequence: TGTGCCAGTAGTCCGAGCCCAAAAACAGGCGCTGAAGCTTTCTTT. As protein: CASSPSPKTGAEAFF.

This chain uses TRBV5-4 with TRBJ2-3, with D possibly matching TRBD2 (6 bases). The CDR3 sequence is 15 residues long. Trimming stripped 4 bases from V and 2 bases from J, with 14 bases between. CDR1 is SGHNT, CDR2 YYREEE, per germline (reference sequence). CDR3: CASSPTGTATDTQYF. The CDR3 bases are TGTGCCAGCAGCCCCACCGGGACTGCCACAGATACGCAGTATTTT.

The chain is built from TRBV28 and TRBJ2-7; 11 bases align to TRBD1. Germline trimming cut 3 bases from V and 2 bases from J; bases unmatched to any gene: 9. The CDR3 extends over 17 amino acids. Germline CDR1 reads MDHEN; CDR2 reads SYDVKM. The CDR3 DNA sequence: TGTGCCAGCAGTTTCCTTGGGACAGGGGGGGGCCCCTACGAGCAGTACTTC. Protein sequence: CASSFLGTGGGPYEQYF.

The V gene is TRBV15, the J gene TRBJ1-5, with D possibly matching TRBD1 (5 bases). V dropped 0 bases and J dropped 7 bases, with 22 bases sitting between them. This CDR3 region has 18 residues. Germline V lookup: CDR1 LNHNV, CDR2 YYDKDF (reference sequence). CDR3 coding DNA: TGTGCCACCAGCAGAGATCTCGTCCTCCTCGGGGGTAAACAGCCCCAGCATTTT. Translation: CATSRDLVLLGGKQPQHF.

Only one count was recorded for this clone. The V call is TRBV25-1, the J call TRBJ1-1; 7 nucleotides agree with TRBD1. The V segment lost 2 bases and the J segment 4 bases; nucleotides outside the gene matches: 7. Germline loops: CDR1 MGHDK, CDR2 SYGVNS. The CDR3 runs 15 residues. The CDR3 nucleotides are TGTGCCAGCAGTGAAAAGGGGGCGTGGAGCACTGAAGCTTTCTTT. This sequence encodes CASSEKGAWSTEAFF.

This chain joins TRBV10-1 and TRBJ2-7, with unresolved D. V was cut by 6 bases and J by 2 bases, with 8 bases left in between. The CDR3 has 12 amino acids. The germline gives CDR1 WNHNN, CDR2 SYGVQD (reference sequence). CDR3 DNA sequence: TGCGCCAGCAGCCCGAACACCTACGAGCAGTACTTC. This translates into CASSPNTYEQYF.

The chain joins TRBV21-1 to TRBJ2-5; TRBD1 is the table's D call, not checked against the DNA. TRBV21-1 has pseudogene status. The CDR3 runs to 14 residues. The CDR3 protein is CASRRDSLQETQYF. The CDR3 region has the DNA TGTGCCAGCAGACGGGACAGTCTTCAGGAGACCCAGTACTTC.

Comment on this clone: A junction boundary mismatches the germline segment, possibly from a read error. CDR3 sequence reads: CAGSVDGGLLPLHF. The CDR3 nucleotides read TGTGCCGGCAGCGTAGATGGCGGCCTCCTCCCCCTCCACTTT. J is TRBJ1-6 and V is TRBV9; D unclear. The CDR3 runs 14 residues. Germline CDR1 SGDLS, CDR2 YYNGEE.

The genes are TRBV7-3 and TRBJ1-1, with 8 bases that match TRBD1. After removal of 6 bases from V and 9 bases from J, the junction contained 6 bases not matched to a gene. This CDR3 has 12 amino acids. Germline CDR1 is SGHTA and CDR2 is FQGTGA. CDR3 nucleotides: TGTGCCAGCAGACCCGACAGGGGCCAAGCTTTCTTT. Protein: CASRPDRGQAFF. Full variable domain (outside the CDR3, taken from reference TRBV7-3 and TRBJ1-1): GAGVSQTPSNKVTEKGKYVELRCDPISGHTALYWYRQSLGQGPEFLIYFQGTGAADDSGLPNDRFFAVRPEGSVSTLKIQRTERGDSAVYLCASRPDRGQAFFGQGTRLTVV.

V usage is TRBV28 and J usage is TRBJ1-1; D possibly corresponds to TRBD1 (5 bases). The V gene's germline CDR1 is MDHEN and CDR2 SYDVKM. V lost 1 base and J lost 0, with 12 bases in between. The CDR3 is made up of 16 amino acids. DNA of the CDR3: TGTGCCAGCAGTTTATTCCCAGGGCAACTGAACACTGAAGCTTTCTTT. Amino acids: CASSLFPGQLNTEAFF.

This CDR3 reads CASIPRRGVGANVLTF. The CDR3 DNA reads as TGTGCCAGCATCCCCCGGAGGGGAGTTGGGGCCAACGTCCTGACTTTC. The chain combines TRBV28 with TRBJ2-6; D might be TRBD2 (6 bases). Germline-derived CDR1 and CDR2 are MDHEN and SYDVKM. V dropped 7 bases and J dropped 3 bases, with 16 bases sitting between them. This CDR3 has 16 residues.